This T cell receptor (beta chain) was found in a study of blood T cell repertoires in COVID-19. For the study at large: Collection of acute and convalescent COVID-19 samples took place in the United States, Italy and Spain.

The table lists this clone with a few counts. Sequencing was performed with immunoSEQ multiplex PCR; in TCRdb, only in-frame clones are kept and a portion is missing. This sample has about 39,000 clones, with 65% to 90% found just once. The germline gives CDR1 SGHNT, CDR2 YYREEE (reference sequence). V gave up 3 bases and J gave up 4 bases, with 7 bases separating them. This CDR3 region has 13 residues. The sample taken for sequencing was peripheral blood. The V and J genes are TRBV5-4 and TRBJ2-2; no reliable D call. The sequence was collected from a human donor in a cohort sampled during active COVID-19. CDR3 amino acids: CASSSTATGELFF. The CDR3 DNA sequence: TGTGCCAGCAGCTCCACAGCCACCGGGGAGCTGTTTTTT.